This T cell receptor (beta chain) was profiled in a study of early T cells in non-severe SARS-CoV-2 infection. Each CDR3 protein gets one entry after TCRdb re-called the 5' RACE reads with MiXCR. The table records 75,000 to 80,000 distinct CDR3 sequences, about 11% of them present only once. Germline CDR1 is LGHDT and CDR2 is YNNKEL (reference sequence). The CDR3 loop spans 15 amino acids. V gave up 1 base and J gave up 4 bases, with 14 bases separating them. The TCR sequence derives from an adult who was a healthcare worker with PCR-confirmed SARS-CoV-2 infection or an uninfected control (not recorded which). The chain has TRBV3-1 and TRBJ2-7; D perhaps matches TRBD2 (5 bases). The sequenced sample was whole blood, obtained at baseline. The DNA of the CDR3 is TGTGCCAGCAGCCAAGGGCACGGACTGGCTTACGAGCAGTACTTC. It specifies CASSQGHGLAYEQYF.